The clone carrying this T cell receptor (beta chain) was found many times. The data originate from a study of molecular identifiers for immune sequencing clone quantification. Trimming removed 1 base at V and 4 bases at J, with 9 bases between. CDR3 size: 14 residues. Sorting selected naive CD8 T cells with a CD8+CD4-CCR7+CD45RA+ phenotype. For bulk TCR libraries, previously described methods and listed TCR primers were used. TCRdb passed the PCR reads through MiXCR, listing each CDR3 protein once. Seen here are 60,000 to 70,000 distinct CDR3 sequences, less than 20% observed once, and the top ten hold around 1.6%.

Sequencing was performed on naive CD8+ T cells from blood, with Jurkat cell RNA spiked in. Subset of the sample: FACS-sorted CD8+CD4-CCR7+CD45RA+ naive T cells. The chain is built from TRBV12-3 or TRBV12-4 and TRBJ2-3; D ambiguous. This receptor was identified in a human donor in good health. Some libraries in this study had Jurkat cell RNA spiked in. The CDR3 DNA is TGTGCCAGCAGTTTAGTAGGTCCAGCAGATACGCAGTATTTT. Translating gives CASSLVGPADTQYF.